This T cell receptor beta chain was retrieved from a study of T-cell memory formation after mild COVID-19. Study in general: Clustering of TCRs was largely donor specific.

TCRdb independently ran MiXCR on the 5' RACE reads; one entry per CDR3 protein. The sample includes 140,000 to 150,000 distinct CDR3 sequences, under 7% of them seen just once. General study findings and limits: While clones contracting from day 15 to 85 were balanced between CD4 and CD8, later expanders leaned CD4+. CD4+ contracting clones lay mainly in CM and EM, CD8+ ones in EMRA.

The table lists this clonotype with many counts. Its antigen is undetermined. The length of the CDR3 is 15 residues. Germline CDR1 and CDR2: SGHTA and FQGNSA. V lost 6 bases to trimming and J lost 0 bases, with 12 bases between them. The sample comprised PBMCs or a T cell subset sorted from them (not recorded which). This clonotype originated in an adult woman who had mild COVID-19 (a few samples of this study predate the infection). Cell type and time point are not known. The V call is TRBV7-2, the J call TRBJ2-1, with D hard to call. This chain's CDR3 is CASSLGDNSYNEQFF. The CDR3 DNA sequence: TGTGCCAGCAGTTTGGGTGATAACTCCTACAATGAGCAGTTCTTC.